The clone carrying this TCR beta chain was seen once. Its target is unknown. This sample is drawn from a study of graft-versus-host responses after intestinal transplantation. Sequenced by immunoSEQ multiplex PCR; TCRdb stores in-frame clones only, minus some. The table lists approximately 76,000 clones, under 90% of them singletons. The source of this sequence is a human donor who was the organ donor for an intestinal transplant. Source: unstimulated CD4+ T cells sorted from spleen or lymph node cells, taken before transplant.

The CDR3 loop is CASSKTSGGTNEQFF. The CDR3 coding sequence is TGTGCCAGCAGCAAGACTAGCGGGGGGACGAATGAGCAGTTCTTC. The chain links TRBV7-2 to TRBJ2-1, with TRBD2 matching 13 bases. The CDR3 spans 15 residues. The V gene end was trimmed by 5 bases and the J gene end by 7 bases; junction bases not matched to a gene: 5. Germline lookup yields CDR1 SGHTA and CDR2 FQGNSA. The full variable domain, rest sourced from reference TRBV7-2 and TRBJ2-1, is GAGVSQSPSNKVTEKGKDVELRCDPISGHTALYWYRQSLGQGLEFLIYFQGNSAPDKSGLPSDRFSAERTGGSVSTLTIQRTQQEDSAVYLCASSKTSGGTNEQFFGPGTRLTVL.